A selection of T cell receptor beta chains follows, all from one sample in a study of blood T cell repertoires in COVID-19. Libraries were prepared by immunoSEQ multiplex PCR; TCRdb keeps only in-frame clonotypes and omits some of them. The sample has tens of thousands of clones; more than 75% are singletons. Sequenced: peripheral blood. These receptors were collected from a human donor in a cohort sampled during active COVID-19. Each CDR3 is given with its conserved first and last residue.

cdr3_aa: CASSSVQGMGTQPQHF
j_call: TRBJ1-5
v_call: TRBV2

cdr3_aa: CASSATGGPDTQYF
j_call: TRBJ2-3
v_call: TRBV5-1

cdr3_aa: CASSYLDSSGANVLTF
j_call: TRBJ2-6
v_call: TRBV6-5

cdr3_aa: CASSVGQPPNNEQFF
j_call: TRBJ2-1
v_call: TRBV5-4

cdr3_aa: CASSESGGSGEQYF
j_call: TRBJ2-7
v_call: TRBV10-1

cdr3_aa: CASSLGWDSPNYGYTF
j_call: TRBJ1-2
v_call: TRBV7-2

cdr3_aa: CASSYEAGGGDTQYF
j_call: TRBJ2-3
v_call: TRBV6-2/TRBV6-3

cdr3_aa: CASSAGRNNEQFF
j_call: TRBJ2-1
v_call: TRBV11-2

cdr3_aa: CASSAQGNTEAFF
j_call: TRBJ1-1
v_call: TRBV12-3/TRBV12-4

cdr3_aa: CASSQGRQTSPGELFF
j_call: TRBJ2-2
v_call: TRBV3-1/TRBV3-2

cdr3_aa: CASSIGGHEQFF
j_call: TRBJ2-1
v_call: TRBV19

cdr3_aa: CASSISDRAAGNTIYF
j_call: TRBJ1-3
v_call: TRBV4-1

cdr3_aa: CASSIAPPGTTYMNTEAFF
j_call: TRBJ1-1
v_call: TRBV19

cdr3_aa: CASSSRGGSEKLFF
j_call: TRBJ1-4
v_call: TRBV6-5

cdr3_aa: CASSIGQGGYEQYF
j_call: TRBJ2-7
v_call: TRBV19

cdr3_aa: CASSRSGGPYEQYF
j_call: TRBJ2-7
v_call: TRBV11-3

cdr3_aa: CASSNSLGGGRYNEQFF
j_call: TRBJ2-1
v_call: TRBV7-7

cdr3_aa: CASRASGGATGELFF
j_call: TRBJ2-2
v_call: TRBV6-5

cdr3_aa: CASSPGQRTDTQYF
j_call: TRBJ2-3
v_call: TRBV5-8

cdr3_aa: CASSVRQGALDEQFF
j_call: TRBJ2-1
v_call: TRBV2

cdr3_aa: CASSPQGAVANEKLFF
j_call: TRBJ1-4
v_call: TRBV18

cdr3_aa: CASSPGQKSHEQYF
j_call: TRBJ2-7
v_call: TRBV6-5

cdr3_aa: CASAGLETQYF
j_call: TRBJ2-5
v_call: TRBV12-3/TRBV12-4

cdr3_aa: CASSLAGSDTQYF
j_call: TRBJ2-3
v_call: TRBV5-1

cdr3_aa: CASSPPSSPLHF
j_call: TRBJ1-6
v_call: TRBV7-2

cdr3_aa: CASSLSINQPQHF
j_call: TRBJ1-5
v_call: TRBV12-3/TRBV12-4

cdr3_aa: CASSFMGQGQTEAFF
j_call: TRBJ1-1
v_call: TRBV6-6

cdr3_aa: CASSPGQGLFGELFF
j_call: TRBJ2-2
v_call: TRBV5-6

cdr3_aa: CASRDRNQPQHF
j_call: TRBJ1-5
v_call: TRBV19

cdr3_aa: CASSSTSGGRTDTQYF
j_call: TRBJ2-3
v_call: TRBV11-2

cdr3_aa: CASRLGTVANQPQHF
j_call: TRBJ1-5
v_call: TRBV2

cdr3_aa: CASSERGSGRAHQPQHF
j_call: TRBJ1-5
v_call: TRBV6-1

cdr3_aa: CASSGGTGARYTF
j_call: TRBJ1-2
v_call: TRBV2

cdr3_aa: CASSLQGARETQYF
j_call: TRBJ2-5
v_call: TRBV10-2

cdr3_aa: CASSLGDSRVRGYTF
j_call: TRBJ1-2
v_call: TRBV7-8

cdr3_aa: CATPRTGFSYEQYF
j_call: TRBJ2-7
v_call: TRBV27

cdr3_aa: CASSVQAYGYTF
j_call: TRBJ1-2
v_call: TRBV2

cdr3_aa: CASSLGLGGEQFF
j_call: TRBJ2-1
v_call: TRBV5-6

cdr3_aa: CASSLEGAGPYEQYF
j_call: TRBJ2-7
v_call: TRBV5-1

cdr3_aa: CAISDSSTDTQYF
j_call: TRBJ2-3
v_call: TRBV10-3

cdr3_aa: CASSFRAGGGSNYGYTF
j_call: TRBJ1-2
v_call: TRBV27

cdr3_aa: CASSRGFMNTEAFF
j_call: TRBJ1-1
v_call: TRBV2

cdr3_aa: CASSLDRAGARYGYTF
j_call: TRBJ1-2
v_call: TRBV11-2

cdr3_aa: CASSLGQANTEAFF
j_call: TRBJ1-1
v_call: TRBV5-1

cdr3_aa: CASSPGQGARYEQYF
j_call: TRBJ2-7
v_call: TRBV18

cdr3_aa: CASRPIGLAGGGAQFF
j_call: TRBJ2-1
v_call: TRBV2

cdr3_aa: CASSSTGTTHNEQFF
j_call: TRBJ2-1
v_call: TRBV5-6

cdr3_aa: CASSPKGDLAAGGELFF
j_call: TRBJ2-2
v_call: TRBV7-3

cdr3_aa: CASSQSANYGYTF
j_call: TRBJ1-2
v_call: TRBV6-5

cdr3_aa: CASSLEPSRGYGYTF
j_call: TRBJ1-2
v_call: TRBV5-6

cdr3_aa: CASSPSQGSNQPQHF
j_call: TRBJ1-5
v_call: TRBV18

cdr3_aa: CASSQRKGGGQGTQYF
j_call: TRBJ2-3
v_call: TRBV3-1/TRBV3-2

cdr3_aa: CASSPGQGRGTEAFF
j_call: TRBJ1-1
v_call: TRBV18

cdr3_aa: CASSQRRGGRGEQYF
j_call: TRBJ2-7
v_call: TRBV4-2

cdr3_aa: CASSQFSGTHYEQYF
j_call: TRBJ2-7
v_call: TRBV5-1

cdr3_aa: CASSQVRGSDTQYF
j_call: TRBJ2-3
v_call: TRBV3-1/TRBV3-2

cdr3_aa: CASSLYRAGSTDTQYF
j_call: TRBJ2-3
v_call: TRBV5-6

cdr3_aa: CASSGRQGGDTEAFF
j_call: TRBJ1-1
v_call: TRBV19

cdr3_aa: CASSLAGGRTYEQYF
j_call: TRBJ2-7
v_call: TRBV5-1